This TCR beta chain was captured by sequencing in a study of radiotherapy plus CTLA-4 blockade in lung cancer. Profiled with immunoSEQ multiplex PCR; TCRdb holds only in-frame clones, not every one. The sample consists of around 80,000 clones, 70% to 80% of them appearing once. The CDR3 totals 16 residues. Germline values: CDR1 SGHDT, CDR2 YYEEEE. With V trimmed by 4 bases and J by 2 bases, 10 bases remained unmatched. The J gene is TRBJ2-7, the V gene TRBV5-6; 9 positions agree with TRBD1. This sequence was found in a human donor with non-small cell lung cancer whose response to radiotherapy plus ipilimumab could not be evaluated. This specimen was peripheral blood, taken from a patient treated with radiotherapy plus ipilimumab. The CDR3, as DNA: TGTGCCAGCAGCCCTGGGGGACAGGGCAAACCCTACGAGCAGTACTTC. It encodes CASSPGGQGKPYEQYF.